This entry lists 30 T cell receptor beta chains sequenced from one sample in a study of OX40 agonist ivuxolimab in advanced cancers. Libraries were prepared by immunoSEQ multiplex PCR; TCRdb keeps only in-frame clonotypes and omits some of them. The sample shows 55,000 to 95,000 clones, 70% to 90% of them seen only once. The specimen was CD4+ or CD8+ T cells sorted from blood, collected in a trial of the OX40 agonist ivuxolimab. The receptor source for this set is an adult with an advanced solid tumor such as melanoma, head and neck, liver or kidney cancer.

The chain carries TRBV28 and TRBJ1-5; D is possibly TRBD1 (6 bases). With 6 bases removed from V and 7 bases from J, the gap between germline ends came to 16 bases. Germline V gives CDR1 MDHEN, CDR2 SYDVKM. The CDR3 runs to 14 residues. In DNA form, the CDR3 reads TGTGCCAGCAGCCCAACAGGGAGATGGCAGCCCCAGCATTTT. This gives the protein CASSPTGRWQPQHF.

The chain carries TRBV11-2 and TRBJ1-1, with TRBD1 identical over 8 bases. The V and J ends lost 3 bases and 4 bases, in that order; junction bases with no gene match: 7. Germline CDR1 is SGHAT and CDR2 is FQNNGV. This CDR3 contains 15 residues. The CDR3 region has the DNA TGTGCCAGCAGCTTTGGTACAGGGGGAGGCACTGAAGCTTTCTTT. This encodes CASSFGTGGGTEAFF.

The chain has TRBV2 and TRBJ2-1; 11 bases map to TRBD1. The CDR3 length is 16 residues. Trimming cost V 6 bases and J 5 bases; bases outside gene matches: 9. From germline, CDR1 is SNHLY and CDR2 FYNNEI. The CDR3 DNA is TGTGCCAGCAGCTATATGGGACAGGGGGGAAACAATGAGCAGTTCTTC. This translates into CASSYMGQGGNNEQFF.

In its sample, this clone was seen a few times. This chain uses TRBV28 with TRBJ2-4; TRBD1 might be the D (7 bases). Trimming shortened V by 5 bases and J by 7 bases, and 15 bases separated the two germline ends. Per the germline V gene, CDR1 is MDHEN and CDR2 is SYDVKM. CDR3 length: 14 residues. CDR3 DNA: TGTGCCAGCAGTCCTGAGCCAGGGGGGAACATTCAGTACTTC. It codes for CASSPEPGGNIQYF.

The chain employs TRBV9 and TRBJ2-1; 8 bases align to TRBD1. CDR3 length equals 14 residues. CDR1 and CDR2 from the germline V gene are SGDLS and YYNGEE. Losses at the gene ends were 4 bases for V and 7 bases for J; bases not matched to a gene: 7. CDR3 sequence (DNA): TGTGCCAGCAGCCCCCGGACAGGGAGAAATGAGCAGTTCTTC. Amino acid sequence: CASSPRTGRNEQFF.

The chain has TRBV28 and TRBJ2-7, with D possibly being TRBD1 (5 bases). Germline V CDR1 and CDR2: MDHEN, SYDVKM. This CDR3 has 12 residues. The DNA of the CDR3 is TGTGCTTCCCTAGGGGCGACCTACGAGCAGTACTTC. It is translated as CASLGATYEQYF.

The V and J genes are TRBV4-1 and TRBJ1-1; 9 nucleotides match TRBD1. With V trimmed by 1 base and J by 1 base, 4 bases remained unmatched. Germline CDR1 is MGHRA and CDR2 is YSYEKL. The CDR3 consists of 16 residues. The CDR3 DNA reads TGCGCCAGCAGCCAAGGAGGACAGGGGAAGAACACTGAAGCTTTCTTT. It is translated as CASSQGGQGKNTEAFF.

The chain uses TRBV30 and TRBJ2-5; TRBD2 aligns across 7 bases. Per the germline V gene, CDR1 is GTSNPN and CDR2 is SVGIG (reference sequence). The CDR3 loop spans 13 amino acids. V lost 7 bases to trimming and J lost 3 bases; unmatched junction nucleotides: 8. CDR3 coding DNA: TGTGCCTCTCCTGCGGGAGAGGAAGAGACCCAGTACTTC. Translating gives CASPAGEEETQYF.

The chain is built from TRBV19 and TRBJ1-2; 7 bases align to TRBD1. V was pared by 5 bases and J by 3 bases, with 6 bases of the junction left unmatched. The CDR3 is 14 residues long. Germline lookup yields CDR1 LNHDA and CDR2 SQIVND (reference sequence). CDR3 nucleotides: TGTGCCAGTAGTCTACCCGGACAGGACTATGGCTACACCTTC. Translated: CASSLPGQDYGYTF.

The V call is TRBV19, the J call TRBJ2-1, with a tentative D call TRBD1 (6 bases). V lost 3 bases, J lost 0 bases, and 18 bases lay in between. This CDR3 comprises 18 residues. Germline V gene sequence: CDR1 LNHDA, CDR2 SQIVND (reference sequence). The DNA for the CDR3 is TGTGCCAGTAGTATGGGGGCCGGGACCTTCTCCTCCTACAATGAGCAGTTCTTC. Its protein is CASSMGAGTFSSYNEQFF.

The gene calls are TRBV6-5 and TRBJ1-5, with 10 bases that match TRBD1. The CDR3 has 15 amino acids. The germline CDR1 and CDR2 sequences are MNHEY and SVGAGI. V lost 5 bases and J lost 3; bases outside the gene matches: 4. Written as DNA, the CDR3 is TGTGCCAGCAGTAGACAGGGGGCGACCAATCAGCCCCAGCATTTT. It translates to CASSRQGATNQPQHF.

The chain has TRBV4-1 and TRBJ1-4; D gene ambiguous. V lost 0 bases and J lost 0, with 11 bases in between. Germline CDR1 is MGHRA and CDR2 is YSYEKL. The CDR3 runs to 17 residues. The DNA of the CDR3 is TGCGCCAGCAGCCAAGACGGCAGACCTGCAACTAATGAAAAACTGTTTTTT. Amino acid sequence: CASSQDGRPATNEKLFF.

The gene calls are TRBV19 and TRBJ1-6; D remains ambiguous. This CDR3 contains 14 residues. The germline V gene has CDR1 LNHDA and CDR2 SQIVND (reference sequence). With 4 bases removed from V and 10 bases from J, the gap between germline ends came to 14 bases. CDR3 in amino acids: CASSKGTVGSPLHF. The CDR3 DNA is TGTGCCAGTAGTAAGGGAACGGTCGGGTCACCCCTCCACTTT.

J is TRBJ2-5 and V is TRBV19; no clear D gene. The ends were cut back, 0 bases at V and 4 bases at J, with 3 bases in the middle. The CDR3 spans 12 residues. CDR1 LNHDA and CDR2 SQIVND come from the germline V gene (reference sequence). Here the CDR3 DNA reads TGTGCCAGTAGTATAGATAGAGAGACCCAGTACTTC. Its protein is CASSIDRETQYF.

This clone was counted a few times. The rearrangement links TRBV30 to TRBJ1-1; D may be TRBD1 (5 bases). The germline V gene encodes CDR1 GTSNPN and CDR2 SVGIG (reference sequence). This CDR3 region has 12 residues. V was shortened by 4 bases and J by 4 bases, with 10 bases between the two germline ends. The CDR3 loop is CAWTLGVTEAFF. CDR3 nucleotides: TGTGCCTGGACGTTAGGGGTCACTGAAGCTTTCTTT.

This chain links TRBV28 with TRBJ2-7, with TRBD1 matching over 9 bases. Trimming cost V 2 bases and J 3 bases; bases outside gene matches: 8. This CDR3 is 16 amino acids long. Germline loops: CDR1 MDHEN, CDR2 SYDVKM. In DNA, the CDR3 is TGTGCCAGCAGTTTAAAGACAGGGGGACTAATCTACGAGCAGTACTTC. Amino acid sequence: CASSLKTGGLIYEQYF.

In this sample, this clone turned up once. The gene calls are TRBV28 and TRBJ2-7; D is undetermined. This CDR3 contains 13 residues. Trimming took off 7 bases at V and 0 bases at J, with 10 bases between the two ends. Germline CDR1 reads MDHEN; CDR2 reads SYDVKM. The CDR3 protein is CASIKPTSYEQYF. In DNA form, the CDR3 reads TGTGCCAGCATTAAACCGACCTCCTACGAGCAGTACTTC.

The chain combines TRBV19 with TRBJ2-2; 8 bases are shared with TRBD1. Germline loops: CDR1 LNHDA, CDR2 SQIVND (reference sequence). Trimming removed 7 bases from V and 5 bases from J; junction bases left unmatched: 3. CDR3 length equals 13 residues. The CDR3 spells CASNTGGTGELFF. DNA of the CDR3: TGTGCCAGTAATACAGGGGGGACCGGGGAGCTGTTTTTT.

This chain connects TRBV27 to TRBJ1-5, with D uncertain. The germline CDR1 and CDR2 sequences are MNHEY and SMNVEV (reference sequence). Between the trimmed V and J ends, which lost 5 bases and 4 bases, there was a span of 15 bases. The CDR3 is 15 residues long. The CDR3 spells CASSPRMGRNQPQHF. The CDR3 nucleotides read TGTGCCAGCAGTCCCAGGATGGGGAGAAATCAGCCCCAGCATTTT.

The rearrangement links TRBV2 to TRBJ1-5; perhaps TRBD1 as D (6 bases). The CDR3 loop spans 14 amino acids. V was clipped by 2 bases and J by 4 bases, with 9 bases between them. CDR1 SNHLY and CDR2 FYNNEI come from the germline V gene. The CDR3 loop is CASSELDSNQPQHF. The DNA for the CDR3 is TGTGCCAGCAGTGAACTGGACAGTAATCAGCCCCAGCATTTT.

The rearrangement links TRBV5-5 to TRBJ2-7, with D tentatively TRBD2 (5 bases). Germline V gene sequence: CDR1 SGHKS, CDR2 YYEKEE (reference sequence). The CDR3 runs 12 residues. Trimming pared 5 bases from V and 3 bases from J, leaving 9 bases between. The CDR3 region is CASRWTYYEQYF. CDR3 bases: TGTGCCAGCAGATGGACTTACTACGAGCAGTACTTC.

The chain couples TRBV27 to TRBJ1-5, with a weak D call TRBD1 (5 bases). The CDR3 covers 16 residues. The V end lost 1 base, the J end lost 5 bases, and 15 bases lay between the germline ends. Per the germline V gene, CDR1 is MNHEY and CDR2 is SMNVEV (reference sequence). The CDR3 here is CASSLWGDAEDQPQHF. The CDR3 nucleotides are TGTGCCAGCAGTTTATGGGGGGATGCCGAGGATCAGCCCCAGCATTTT.

About this clone: This specimen includes other DNA sequences encoding the same CDR3. This chain connects TRBV7-9 to TRBJ1-1; D unresolved. CDR3 length equals 12 residues. Trimming took off 4 bases at V and 0 bases at J, with 3 bases between the two ends. The germline gives CDR1 SEHNR, CDR2 FQNEAQ (reference sequence). The CDR3 loop reads CASSSVNTEAFF. CDR3 in DNA: TGTGCCAGCAGCTCAGTGAACACTGAAGCTTTCTTT.

V is TRBV11-2 and J is TRBJ2-2; D unclear. V was pared by 1 base and J by 2 bases, with 5 bases between. This CDR3 contains 14 residues. The germline gives CDR1 SGHAT, CDR2 FQNNGV. DNA of the CDR3: TGTGCCAGCAGCTTAGTCCTTAACACCGGGGAGCTGTTTTTT. Residues: CASSLVLNTGELFF.

The chain employs TRBV5-8 and TRBJ1-1, with 11 nucleotides matching TRBD1. V gave up 4 bases and J gave up 1 base; unmatched junction bases: 12. CDR1 and CDR2 (germline): SGHTS, YDEGEE. The CDR3 consists of 18 residues. This chain's CDR3 is CASSTGQGAFGRNTEAFF. The CDR3 coding sequence is TGTGCCAGCAGCACCGGACAGGGGGCCTTCGGGAGGAACACTGAAGCTTTCTTT. Looking up the rest from reference TRBV5-8 and TRBJ1-1 gives the full variable domain: EAGVTQSPTHLIKTRGQQATLRCSPISGHTSVYWYQQALGLGLQFLLWYDEGEERNRGNFPPRFSGRQFPNYSSELNVNALELEDSALYLCASSTGQGAFGRNTEAFFGQGTRLTVV.

The V gene is TRBV2, the J gene TRBJ2-1; D is unclear. V lost 6 bases and J 5 bases, leaving 14 bases between the germline ends. Germline CDR1 and CDR2: SNHLY and FYNNEI. The CDR3 has 14 amino acids. This chain's CDR3 is CASRPDGTHNEQFF. CDR3 bases: TGTGCCAGCAGACCCGACGGCACACACAATGAGCAGTTCTTC.

This chain links TRBV7-2 with TRBJ1-5; the D gene is possibly TRBD1 (5 bases). Germline-derived CDR1 and CDR2 are SGHTA and FQGNSA. There are 16 residues in the CDR3. V shed 1 base and J shed 0 bases, with 10 bases lying between them. The CDR3 spells CASSLVWGGSNQPQHF. Written as DNA, the CDR3 is TGTGCCAGCAGCTTAGTGTGGGGGGGTAGCAATCAGCCCCAGCATTTT.

The rearrangement joins TRBV11-2 to TRBJ2-7, with D perhaps matching TRBD2 (7 bases). V lost 2 bases and J 3 bases, leaving 17 bases between the germline ends. Germline CDR1 reads SGHAT; CDR2 reads FQNNGV. The CDR3 loop spans 16 amino acids. DNA of the CDR3: TGTGCCAGCAGCTTAAGGGGGAGGGATTCCTACTACGAGCAGTACTTC. Amino acids: CASSLRGRDSYYEQYF.

CDR3 in amino acids: CAWSVGGGGHQPQHF. CDR3 nucleotides: TGTGCCTGGAGTGTAGGAGGGGGTGGCCATCAGCCCCAGCATTTT. The V gene is TRBV30, the J gene TRBJ1-5, with a tentative D call TRBD1 (6 bases). Trimming removed 0 bases from V and 5 bases from J, with 14 bases in between. Germline loops: CDR1 GTSNPN, CDR2 SVGIG (reference sequence). CDR3 size: 15 residues.

This chain joins TRBV18 and TRBJ1-4, with D perhaps TRBD1 (5 bases). V lost 1 base to trimming and J lost 0 bases, with 9 bases between them. CDR1 and CDR2 (germline): KGHSH, LQKENI. The CDR3 has 16 residues. CDR3 coding DNA: TGTGCCAGCTCACCACTCGGGGGAACAACTAATGAAAAACTGTTTTTT. This codes for CASSPLGGTTNEKLFF.